This entry features one T cell receptor (beta chain) sequence. The antigen is undetermined. These data belong to a study of OX40 agonist ivuxolimab in advanced cancers. Background on the study: Eligibility admitted prior anti-PD-1, anti-PD-L1 or anti-CTLA-4 therapy; roughly 39% had some. Study results and limitations: Expanded clones were, on average, more numerous in CD8+ T cells than in CD4+. Near-lowest levels of clonal expansion characterized partial responders at 0.1-3.0 mg/kg.

Using immunoSEQ multiplex PCR, the repertoire was profiled, and TCRdb retains in-frame clones only, with some absent. The sample consists of over 40,000 clones, 65% to 85% of them appearing once. Germline CDR1 is SNHLY and CDR2 is FYNNEI. V was clipped by 0 bases and J by 3 bases, with 8 bases between them. CDR3 length: 15 residues. The V and J genes are TRBV2 and TRBJ1-4; D is unresolved. This TCR came from an adult with an advanced solid tumor such as melanoma, head and neck, liver or kidney cancer. This specimen consisted of CD4+ or CD8+ T cells sorted from blood, obtained in a trial of the OX40 agonist ivuxolimab. The CDR3 loop reads CASSEAWRPNEKLFF. CDR3 nucleotides: TGTGCCAGCAGTGAAGCATGGCGGCCTAATGAAAAACTGTTTTTT.